A single TCR beta chain is shown here with its context. Per the germline V gene, CDR1 is SGDLS and CDR2 is YYNGEE. The CDR3 is 18 amino acids. Trimming removed 0 bases from V and 0 bases from J, with 16 bases in between. This sample was included in a study of T cell responses to AZD1222 COVID-19 vaccine. Here immunoSEQ multiplex PCR was the method, and the copy in TCRdb shows in-frame clones only, minus some. The sample shows around 80,000 clones, roughly nine tenths of them seen only once. This receptor was identified in an adult who received the AZD1222 COVID-19 vaccine. V is TRBV9 and J is TRBJ2-1, with unresolved D. Sequencing used peripheral blood, obtained 28 days after the second AZD1222 dose. CDR3 residues: CASSVGGSTARSYNEQFF. The CDR3 region has the DNA TGTGCCAGCAGCGTAGGGGGTAGCACGGCCCGCTCCTACAATGAGCAGTTCTTC.